This T cell receptor beta chain was documented in a study of blood T cells in healthy people across ages. A second about 6 to 11 cycle PCR used barcoded and J-beta primers. Each of the cDNA molecules was tagged by a template-switch adaptor with 12 random nucleotides. One entry per CDR3 protein results from TCRdb running MiXCR on the 5' RACE reads. The data hold about 1.1 million distinct CDR3 sequences, with 35% to 45% observed a single time. The CDR3 extends over 13 amino acids. CDR1 is MDHEN and CDR2 is SYDVKM in the germline V gene. With regard to this clonotype: A read error may account for a junction end that differs from germline.

Sequencing was performed on blood. The source is a man younger than 30 in good health. The chain carries TRBV28 and TRBJ1-2; D is possibly TRBD1 (5 bases). CDR3 sequence: CTSSFMTDYGYTF. CDR3 bases: TGTACCAGCAGTTTTATGACAGATTATGGCTACACCTTC.